This T cell receptor (beta chain) is from a study of T-cell memory formation after mild COVID-19. The sample holds a few counts of this clonotype. V lost 5 bases to trimming and J lost 4 bases, with 21 bases between them. Germline assignment: CDR1 SGHTA and CDR2 FQGNSA. The CDR3 is 17 amino acids. MiXCR was run by TCRdb on the 5' RACE reads, yielding one entry per CDR3 protein. Of roughly 620,000 distinct CDR3 sequences listed, 15% to 20% were seen once; the top ten hold about 12%. The V call is TRBV7-2, the J call TRBJ2-1; D possibly matches TRBD1 or TRBD2 (5 bases each). The specimen sequenced was PBMCs or a T cell subset sorted from them (not recorded which). The clonotype comes from an adult woman who had mild COVID-19 (a few samples of this study predate the infection). Cell type and time point are not known. CDR3 nucleotides: TGTGCCAGCAGCCCCTCTCCCGGGGCGGACCTGTACAATGAGCAGTTCTTC. Protein: CASSPSPGADLYNEQFF.